Each of the 25 T cell receptor beta chains below was sequenced from the same sample in a study of cytotoxic CD8 clonotypes in ibrutinib-treated CLL. Clones were sequenced by immunoSEQ multiplex PCR, and TCRdb holds only the in-frame ones, with some missing. In the table there are approximately 84,000 clones, about 86% of which are singletons. Material: PBMCs, obtained before ibrutinib treatment. The receptors here all came from a human donor with chronic lymphocytic leukemia.

This clone was recorded a few times. This rearrangement joins TRBV4-2 to TRBJ1-4, with 9 bases fitting TRBD1. Germline V gene lookup returns CDR1 LGHNA and CDR2 YNFKEQ. The CDR3 spans 20 residues. The V segment lost 1 base and the J segment 7 bases; nucleotides outside the gene matches: 19. The CDR3 DNA follows: TGTGCCAGCAGCCAAGTCTCCCTCGGGGGACAGGGCCTCATGAGTGAAAAACTGTTTTTT. Protein sequence: CASSQVSLGGQGLMSEKLFF.

The genes are TRBV4-1 and TRBJ1-1, with D possibly TRBD1 on 6 matching bases. CDR3 length equals 17 residues. V was trimmed by 0 bases and J by 9 bases, leaving 23 bases between them. Germline CDR1 is MGHRA and CDR2 is YSYEKL. The CDR3 DNA reads TGCGCCAGCAGCCAAGACCCACTTCTACAGGGTGATGCAAAAGCTTTCTTT. This encodes CASSQDPLLQGDAKAFF.

The genes are TRBV14 and TRBJ1-1; D unclear. Deletions cut 0 bases from V and 9 bases from J, with 11 bases between. This CDR3 spans 13 amino acids. Germline assignment: CDR1 SGHDN and CDR2 FVKESK. The CDR3 sequence is CASSQEAREKAFF. The DNA for the CDR3 is TGTGCCAGCAGCCAAGAGGCGCGGGAAAAAGCTTTCTTT.

The rearrangement uses TRBV30 and TRBJ1-5; D is undetermined. The CDR3 runs to 15 residues. Germline loops: CDR1 GTSNPN, CDR2 SVGIG (reference sequence). V lost 0 bases, J lost 0 bases, and 9 bases lay in between. In DNA form, the CDR3 reads TGTGCCTGGAGTGTGGATAAATATAGCAATCAGCCCCAGCATTTT. Translating it yields CAWSVDKYSNQPQHF.

The chain recombines TRBV5-6 with TRBJ2-7, with D hard to call. Trimming took 3 bases from V and 2 from J, leaving 9 bases between them. Germline V gene data show CDR1 as SGHDT and CDR2 as YYEEEE. This CDR3 contains 13 residues. Here the CDR3 DNA reads TGTGCCAGCAGCTCGACGGTCCCCTACGAGCAGTACTTC. Protein sequence: CASSSTVPYEQYF.

The genes are TRBV27 and TRBJ2-5, with TRBD2 matching over 10 bases. CDR1 MNHEY and CDR2 SMNVEV come from the germline V gene (reference sequence). J was trimmed by 4 bases and V by 4 bases; bases with no gene match: 9. CDR3 size: 16 residues. CDR3 sequence: CASSWASGSSLETQYF. CDR3 nucleotide sequence: TGTGCCAGCAGTTGGGCTAGCGGGAGTAGTTTAGAGACCCAGTACTTC.

This clone was seen ten or more times. V gene TRBV19 combines with J gene TRBJ1-1; D not resolved. Trimming removed 4 bases from V and 6 bases from J, with 15 bases in between. Germline V lookup: CDR1 LNHDA, CDR2 SQIVND (reference sequence). The CDR3 is 14 residues long. This CDR3 is CASSKEAYMAEAFF. CDR3 sequence (DNA): TGTGCCAGTAGTAAGGAGGCTTACATGGCTGAAGCTTTCTTT.

V is TRBV4-2 and J is TRBJ2-7; D is uncertain. Trimming took 0 bases from V and 5 from J, leaving 8 bases between them. This CDR3 spans 13 amino acids. Germline lookup yields CDR1 LGHNA and CDR2 YNFKEQ. This CDR3 reads CASSQDRNHEQYF. CDR3 in DNA: TGTGCCAGCAGCCAAGATCGAAACCACGAGCAGTACTTC.

This chain connects TRBV27 to TRBJ2-2; D is uncertain. CDR1 MNHEY and CDR2 SMNVEV come from the germline V gene (reference sequence). V was cut by 2 bases and J by 6 bases, with 7 bases left in between. This CDR3 comprises 13 residues. CDR3 DNA: TGTGCCAGCAGTTTAGGCATCCCCGGGGAGCTGTTTTTT. This gives the protein CASSLGIPGELFF.

This clone was detected only once. V gene TRBV4-1 combines with J gene TRBJ2-7; TRBD2 matches at 8 bases. This CDR3 has 15 residues. Losses at the gene ends were 0 bases for V and 7 bases for J; bases not matched to a gene: 8. The germline gives CDR1 MGHRA, CDR2 YSYEKL. As DNA, the CDR3 is TGCGCCAGCAGCCAAGAAGCCGGGAGGGCCTGGGAGCAGTACTTC. As protein: CASSQEAGRAWEQYF.

The chain recombines TRBV9 with TRBJ2-1; possible D gene TRBD2, 6 bases. The CDR3 sequence is 13 residues long. The ends were cut back, 2 bases at V and 5 bases at J, with 8 bases in the middle. The germline V gene encodes CDR1 SGDLS and CDR2 YYNGEE. The CDR3 DNA follows: TGTGCCAGCAGCGTTTCGGGGGACAATGAGCAGTTCTTC. This translates into CASSVSGDNEQFF. Looking up the rest from reference TRBV9 and TRBJ2-1 gives the full variable domain: DSGVTQTPKHLITATGQRVTLRCSPRSGDLSVYWYQQSLDQGLQFLIQYYNGEERAKGNILERFSAQQFPDLHSELNLSSLELGDSALYFCASSVSGDNEQFFGPGTRLTVL.

CDR3 nucleotides: TGTGCCAGTAGTATAGCTTTGGGACAGTTCTATGGCTACACCTTC. Translated: CASSIALGQFYGYTF. The chain joins TRBV19 to TRBJ1-2; 7 nucleotides agree with TRBD1. CDR1 is LNHDA, CDR2 SQIVND, per germline (reference sequence). The CDR3 is 15 residues long. With V trimmed by 1 base and J by 4 bases, 6 bases remained unmatched.

DNA for the CDR3: TGTGCCAGCAGCCCCCTTCGGCGGATCTCCTACAATGAGCAGTTCTTC. It specifies CASSPLRRISYNEQFF. This chain joins TRBV7-2 and TRBJ2-1; D gene uncertain. Trimming took 5 bases from V and 0 from J, leaving 14 bases between them. CDR3 size: 16 residues. CDR1 and CDR2 (germline): SGHTA, FQGNSA.

J is TRBJ2-7 and V is TRBV19, with 8 nucleotides matching TRBD2. Germline CDR1 is LNHDA and CDR2 is SQIVND (reference sequence). The J segment lost 6 bases and the V segment lost 5 bases, leaving 9 bases of the junction unmatched. The CDR3 contains 14 residues. The CDR3 loop is CASSPGTSAVEQYF. The DNA for the CDR3 is TGTGCCAGTAGTCCGGGGACTAGTGCGGTCGAGCAGTACTTC.

The chain employs TRBV5-1 and TRBJ2-1; 15 bases map to TRBD2. Unmatched junction bases numbered 11, after V lost 3 bases and J lost 7 bases. There are 18 residues in the CDR3. Per the germline V gene, CDR1 is SGHRS and CDR2 is YFSETQ. The CDR3 DNA follows: TGCGCCAGCAGCTCCGTACCGGGACTAGCGGGAGGATCTAATGAGCAGTTCTTC. It specifies CASSSVPGLAGGSNEQFF.

The gene calls are TRBV6-5 and TRBJ1-4; 10 bases fit TRBD1. Germline values: CDR1 MNHEY, CDR2 SVGAGI. The CDR3 spans 14 residues. V lost 6 bases, J lost 13 bases, and 11 bases stayed unmatched. The CDR3 DNA reads TGTGCCAGCAGGATCGGGACAGGGGCTTGGCGACTGTTTTTT. It codes for CASRIGTGAWRLFF.

A note on this clone: Other DNA sequences in the sample encode the same CDR3. J is TRBJ1-1 and V is TRBV6-5; no definite D call. The CDR3 has 12 amino acids. V lost 6 bases and J lost 4, with 9 bases in between. The germline CDR1 and CDR2 sequences are MNHEY and SVGAGI. In DNA form, the CDR3 reads TGTGCCAGCAGCTCCGTGGGCACTGAAGCTTTCTTT. It specifies CASSSVGTEAFF.

This rearrangement joins TRBV7-3 to TRBJ2-3; tentatively, D is TRBD2 (5 bases). CDR1 and CDR2 from the germline V gene are SGHTA and FQGTGA. The V gene lost 8 bases and the J gene lost 0 bases, with 9 bases spanning the gap. CDR3 length: 13 amino acids. The CDR3 sequence: CASGEPSTDTQYF. CDR3 DNA sequence: TGTGCCAGCGGGGAGCCCAGCACAGATACGCAGTATTTT.

The chain couples TRBV6-5 to TRBJ1-1, with TRBD1 as a possible D gene (5 bases). The germline gives CDR1 MNHEY, CDR2 SVGAGI. The CDR3 is 13 residues long. Trimming took 7 bases from V and 1 from J, leaving 10 bases between them. The chain's CDR3 is CASIPGTNTEAFF. CDR3 DNA sequence: TGTGCCAGCATCCCCGGGACGAACACTGAAGCTTTCTTT.

The rearrangement links TRBV5-1 to TRBJ1-1, with D uncertain. With 1 base removed from V and 1 base from J, the gap between germline ends came to 11 bases. Germline assignment: CDR1 SGHRS and CDR2 YFSETQ. This CDR3 is built from 15 residues. CDR3 DNA sequence: TGCGCCAGCAGCTTGTTGCAGAACCCGAACACTGAAGCTTTCTTT. Its translation is CASSLLQNPNTEAFF.

This sequence joins TRBV4-1 and TRBJ2-7; D may match TRBD1 or TRBD2 (5 bases each). V was trimmed by 4 bases and J by 2 bases, leaving 21 bases between them. This CDR3 has 17 amino acids. CDR1 and CDR2 (germline): MGHRA, YSYEKL. The CDR3 protein is CASSPHLTSGLPYEQYF. The CDR3 DNA reads TGCGCCAGCAGCCCCCATCTCACATCGGGGCTCCCCTACGAGCAGTACTTC.

The chain couples TRBV6-5 to TRBJ1-4, with D maybe TRBD1 (5 bases). Germline values: CDR1 MNHEY, CDR2 SVGAGI. V was trimmed by 7 bases and J by 8 bases, leaving 17 bases between them. CDR3 size: 14 residues. The CDR3 DNA reads as TGTGCCAGCAAACAGGTCGGGTCTCGGGAAAAACTGTTTTTT. This codes for CASKQVGSREKLFF.

The chain joins TRBV5-1 to TRBJ1-2; 7 bases are a match to TRBD1. CDR1 and CDR2 from the germline V gene are SGHRS and YFSETQ. This CDR3 contains 14 residues. V lost 4 bases and J lost 7; bases outside the gene matches: 10. CDR3 residues: CASSPGGVQGGYTF. The DNA for the CDR3 is TGCGCCAGCAGCCCAGGGGGGGTTCAGGGTGGCTACACCTTC.

The genes are TRBV19 and TRBJ2-7, with 11 bases fitting TRBD1. After removal of 5 bases from V and 1 base from J, the junction contained 7 bases not matched to a gene. CDR3 size: 16 residues. Germline V gives CDR1 LNHDA, CDR2 SQIVND (reference sequence). This CDR3 reads CASSGPGDRGSYEQYF. The CDR3 DNA sequence: TGTGCCAGTAGTGGGCCAGGGGACAGGGGGTCCTACGAGCAGTACTTC.

This chain connects TRBV11-2 to TRBJ2-1, with 8 positions matching TRBD2. This CDR3 is 15 amino acids long. Germline loops: CDR1 SGHAT, CDR2 FQNNGV. V was pared by 5 bases and J by 10 bases, with 13 bases of the junction left unmatched. CDR3 protein: CASSVSGKTSWEQFF. The CDR3 region has the DNA TGTGCCAGCAGCGTTAGCGGGAAGACTTCCTGGGAGCAGTTCTTC.